Included here is one T cell receptor (beta chain) sequence, with context. The data were obtained in a study of shared clonotypes between healthy human individuals. The assay was immunoSEQ multiplex PCR, and TCRdb's table has in-frame clones only and misses some. The sample holds roughly 570,000 clones, about 98% seen once. The naive CD8 fraction comprised CD45RO-negative cells positively selected for CCR7 and excluded terminally differentiated effector memory CD45RA+ cells. The CDR3 consists of 12 residues. In germline, CDR1 is GTSNPN, CDR2 SVGIG (reference sequence). V was clipped by 2 bases and J by 1 base, with 4 bases between them.

The receptor comes from a man younger than 40 in good health. Sequenced input: naive CD8+ T cells sorted from blood. The genes are TRBV30 and TRBJ2-3, with D uncertain. The CDR3 is CAWSFGTDTQYF. CDR3 in DNA: TGTGCCTGGAGTTTCGGCACAGATACGCAGTATTTT. The entire variable domain, with the rest obtained from reference TRBV30 and TRBJ2-3, is as follows: SQTIHQWPATLVQPVGSPLSLECTVEGTSNPNLYWYRQAAGRGLQLLFYSVGIGQISSEVPQNLSASRPQDRQFILSSKKLLLSDSGFYLCAWSFGTDTQYFGPGTRLTVL.